These T cell receptor beta chains were read from a single sample in a study of T cells in Graves' hyperthyroidism and ophthalmopathy. TCRdb passed the multiplex PCR reads through MiXCR, listing each CDR3 protein once. The sample comprises about 350,000 distinct CDR3 sequences, about 15% of which are singletons, and 20% to 25% rests with the top ten. Source material: blood. These TCRs come from a woman between 25 and 40 years old with Graves' hyperthyroidism. Each CDR3 is given with its conserved first and last residue. The order of the fields is V gene, D gene, J gene, clone size, CDR3 protein, CDR3 DNA. D genes are given only for firm matches. Size tells how often a clone was seen (once, few, many) or the class of an expanded clone, and some rows leave it out.

V gene: TRBV6-2/TRBV6-3; D gene: -; J gene: TRBJ1-6; clone size: few; CDR3 protein: CASTYRSSYNSPLHF; CDR3 DNA: TGTGCCAGCACCTACAGGAGCTCCTATAATTCACCCCTCCACTTT
V gene: TRBV29-1; D gene: -; J gene: TRBJ2-7; clone size: few; CDR3 protein: CSVWTENSYEQYF; CDR3 DNA: TGCAGCGTCTGGACGGAAAACTCCTACGAGCAGTACTTC
V gene: TRBV14; D gene: -; J gene: TRBJ2-5; clone size: few; CDR3 protein: CASSGSLGETQYF; CDR3 DNA: TGTGCCAGCAGCGGGTCCCTTGGGGAGACCCAGTACTTC
V gene: TRBV12-3/TRBV12-4; D gene: -; J gene: TRBJ2-2; clone size: many; CDR3 protein: CASSLDLTGELFF; CDR3 DNA: TGTGCCAGCAGTTTAGATCTTACCGGGGAGCTGTTTTTT
V gene: TRBV7-2; D gene: -; J gene: TRBJ2-4; clone size: many; CDR3 protein: CASSLERSVAKNIQYF; CDR3 DNA: TGTGCCAGCAGCTTAGAGAGGAGCGTAGCCAAAAACATTCAGTACTTC
V gene: TRBV28; D gene: -; J gene: TRBJ2-2; clone size: many; CDR3 protein: CASSRLTNTGELFF; CDR3 DNA: TGTGCCAGCAGCCGTCTAACGAACACCGGGGAGCTGTTTTTT
V gene: TRBV12-3/TRBV12-4; D gene: TRBD2; J gene: TRBJ2-3; clone size: -; CDR3 protein: CASSGQFPSGGVTDTQYF; CDR3 DNA: TGTGCCAGCAGCGGACAGTTCCCTAGCGGGGGTGTTACAGATACGCAGTATTTT
V gene: TRBV20-1; D gene: -; J gene: TRBJ1-1; clone size: -; CDR3 protein: CSARENPNLNTEAFF; CDR3 DNA: TGCAGTGCTAGAGAGAATCCTAATCTGAACACTGAAGCTTTCTTT
V gene: TRBV20-1; D gene: -; J gene: TRBJ2-7; clone size: few; CDR3 protein: CSARDLDQRDGYEQYF; CDR3 DNA: TGCAGTGCTAGAGATTTGGACCAACGGGATGGTTACGAGCAGTACTTC
V gene: TRBV29-1; D gene: TRBD1; J gene: TRBJ2-1; clone size: -; CDR3 protein: CSVNRQGVQNEQFF; CDR3 DNA: TGCAGCGTTAACCGACAGGGGGTTCAAAATGAGCAGTTCTTC
V gene: TRBV4-1; D gene: -; J gene: TRBJ1-1; clone size: few; CDR3 protein: CASSHSGTNTEAFF; CDR3 DNA: TGCGCCAGCAGCCATAGCGGGACCAACACTGAAGCTTTCTTT
V gene: TRBV7-2; D gene: -; J gene: TRBJ2-1; clone size: -; CDR3 protein: CASRLEGPRLFF; CDR3 DNA: TGTGCCAGCAGGCTGGAGGGGCCGAGGCTGTTCTTC
V gene: TRBV10-3; D gene: TRBD1; J gene: TRBJ2-7; clone size: many; CDR3 protein: CAISGTGTGIYEQYF; CDR3 DNA: TGTGCCATCAGTGGTACCGGGACAGGGATATACGAGCAGTACTTC
V gene: TRBV28; D gene: -; J gene: TRBJ1-1; clone size: many; CDR3 protein: CASSPLTLGDTEAFF; CDR3 DNA: TGTGCCAGCAGTCCCCTGACGTTAGGGGACACTGAAGCTTTCTTT
V gene: TRBV11-2; D gene: TRBD2; J gene: TRBJ2-3; clone size: many; CDR3 protein: CASSLGAGERDTQYF; CDR3 DNA: TGTGCCAGCAGCTTAGGGGCGGGAGAAAGAGATACGCAGTATTTT
V gene: TRBV30; D gene: -; J gene: TRBJ2-2; clone size: few; CDR3 protein: CAWTRDVIGELFF; CDR3 DNA: TGTGCCTGGACCCGAGATGTTATCGGGGAGCTGTTTTTT
V gene: TRBV7-3; D gene: TRBD2; J gene: TRBJ2-7; clone size: few; CDR3 protein: CASSVTSAQSYEQYF; CDR3 DNA: TGTGCCAGCAGCGTAACTAGCGCGCAATCCTACGAGCAGTACTTC
V gene: TRBV6-1; D gene: TRBD1; J gene: TRBJ1-2; clone size: many; CDR3 protein: CASRYEQGRYTF; CDR3 DNA: TGTGCCAGCAGATATGAACAGGGGCGCTACACCTTC
V gene: TRBV6-1; D gene: TRBD2; J gene: TRBJ2-1; clone size: few; CDR3 protein: CASQTSGNEQFF; CDR3 DNA: TGTGCCTCGCAGACTAGCGGCAATGAGCAGTTCTTC
V gene: TRBV12-3/TRBV12-4; D gene: -; J gene: TRBJ1-3; clone size: -; CDR3 protein: CASSRQTGSGNTIYF; CDR3 DNA: TGTGCCAGCAGCCGCCAAACGGGCTCTGGAAACACCATATATTTT
V gene: TRBV20-1; D gene: TRBD2; J gene: TRBJ2-3; clone size: few; CDR3 protein: CSARCRTRTSGRAGDTQYF; CDR3 DNA: TGCAGTGCTAGATGCCGGACCCGGACTAGCGGGAGGGCCGGAGATACGCAGTATTTT
V gene: TRBV20-1; D gene: TRBD1; J gene: TRBJ1-1; clone size: -; CDR3 protein: CSAPVPGTGIAEAFF; CDR3 DNA: TGCAGTGCTCCTGTCCCCGGGACAGGGATCGCTGAAGCTTTCTTT